This T cell receptor beta chain emerged from a study of blood T cell repertoires in COVID-19. Across the study: From T cells, B-cell-depleted T cells, or PBMCs came the material, which was cDNA or gDNA.

TCRdb's copy holds only in-frame clones and misses some; the assay was immunoSEQ multiplex PCR. The sample has a few hundred thousand clones, around nine tenths seen once. Seattle's cohort entered during active infection and was followed longitudinally. V dropped 3 bases and J dropped 3; count of bases not matched to a gene: 6. CDR1 is SGHRS and CDR2 is YFSETQ in the germline V gene. The CDR3 has 15 residues. Material for sequencing was peripheral blood. The TCR was taken from a woman aged 25 to 39 with COVID-19, enrolled during active disease. The chain links TRBV5-1 to TRBJ2-7; 10 bases map to TRBD2. The CDR3 reads CASSSGTSDSYEQYF. As DNA, the CDR3 is TGCGCCAGCAGCTCCGGGACTAGCGATAGCTACGAGCAGTACTTC.